This T cell receptor (beta chain) was identified during a study of blood T cell repertoires in COVID-19. Across the study: There were acute and convalescent COVID-19 samples, and they came from the United States, Italy and Spain. T cells, B-cell-depleted T cells, or PBMCs supplied cDNA or gDNA.

V was shortened by 3 bases and J by 3 bases, with 14 bases between the two germline ends. Germline V gene data show CDR1 as KGHSY and CDR2 as FQNENV. This CDR3 is 15 amino acids long. Original processing methods: Estimation of nucleated cell counts was performed using reference gene primer amplification. Generated by immunoSEQ multiplex PCR, the TCRdb table keeps only in-frame clones and is missing some. V, J and clone size reflect that table, while D and trimming were determined from the DNA. This sample has a few hundred thousand clones, with roughly nine tenths found just once. The sequencing input was PBMCs or T cells enriched from blood (not recorded which). This TCR was recovered from a woman aged 60 to 75 who had recovered from COVID-19. The V and J genes are TRBV16 and TRBJ1-1, with D possibly TRBD1 on 5 matching bases. The CDR3 DNA is TGTGCCAGCAGCCATCTACCATGGGGGGACACTGAAGCTTTCTTT. Translation: CASSHLPWGDTEAFF.